This T cell receptor (beta chain) was sequenced for a study of CD8+ T cells in alopecia areata. Once RNA had been extracted, it was reverse transcribed into cDNA to act as the sequencing template. The repertoire was sequenced with immunoSEQ multiplex PCR; TCRdb's copy has only in-frame clones and lacks some. The table shows approximately 98,000 clones, with under 60% occurring only once. As regards this clone: Its antigen is currently unknown.

Lesional scalp punch biopsies and peripheral blood were collected from alopecia areata patients. Using a FACSAria, the CD4+ and CD8+ T cells were sorted from the PBMCs. Points from the study as a whole: Researchers report lesional scalp, most notably alopecia totalis/universalis, outstripped normal scalp in clonality.

The CDR3 is 14 residues long. CDR1 and CDR2 from the germline V gene are SGDLS and YYNGEE. J gave up 6 bases and V 4 bases, and 10 bases lay outside the gene matches. The gene calls are TRBV9 and TRBJ2-7; 7 bases line up with TRBD1. Sequenced sample: NKG2D-low CD8+ T cells sorted from blood. This sequence originates from a human donor with alopecia areata. The CDR3 DNA is TGTGCCAGCAGCCTACAACGGACAGGATCCGAGCAGTACTTC. Translation gives CASSLQRTGSEQYF.